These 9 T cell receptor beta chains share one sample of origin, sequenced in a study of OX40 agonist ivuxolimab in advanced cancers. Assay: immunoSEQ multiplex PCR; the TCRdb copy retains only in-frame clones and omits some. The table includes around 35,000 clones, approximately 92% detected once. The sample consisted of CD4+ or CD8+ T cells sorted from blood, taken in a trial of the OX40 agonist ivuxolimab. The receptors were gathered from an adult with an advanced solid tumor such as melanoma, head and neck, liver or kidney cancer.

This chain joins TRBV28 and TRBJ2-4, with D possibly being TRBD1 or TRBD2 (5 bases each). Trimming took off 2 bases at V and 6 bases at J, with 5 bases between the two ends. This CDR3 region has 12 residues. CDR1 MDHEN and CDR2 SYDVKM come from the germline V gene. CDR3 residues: CASSLGTNIQYF. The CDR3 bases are TGTGCCAGCAGTTTAGGGACAAACATTCAGTACTTC.

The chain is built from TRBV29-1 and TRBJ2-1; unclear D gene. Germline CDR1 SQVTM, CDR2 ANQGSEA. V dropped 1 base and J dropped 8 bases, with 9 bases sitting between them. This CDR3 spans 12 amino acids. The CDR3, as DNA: TGCAGCGTTGAAGGACCTCTGGATGAGCAGTTCTTC. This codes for CSVEGPLDEQFF.

CDR3 DNA: TGTGCCAGCAGCTCGCCACCTTCCAGGGGTGGGACTGAAGCTTTCTTT. Amino acid sequence: CASSSPPSRGGTEAFF. The chain links TRBV5-6 to TRBJ1-1; TRBD1 might be the D (6 bases). Germline CDR1 is SGHDT and CDR2 is YYEEEE. V lost 3 bases to trimming and J lost 5 bases, with 20 bases between them. The length of the CDR3 is 16 residues.

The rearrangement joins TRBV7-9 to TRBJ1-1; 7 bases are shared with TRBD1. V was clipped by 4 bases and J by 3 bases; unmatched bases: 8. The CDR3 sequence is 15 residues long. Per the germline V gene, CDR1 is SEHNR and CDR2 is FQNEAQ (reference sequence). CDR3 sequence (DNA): TGTGCCAGCAGCTCGCAGGGGGAAGAGGACACTGAAGCTTTCTTT. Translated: CASSSQGEEDTEAFF. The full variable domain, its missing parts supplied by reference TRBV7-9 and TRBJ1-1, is DTGVSQNPRHKITKRGQNVTFRCDPISEHNRLYWYRQTLGQGPEFLTYFQNEAQLEKSRLLSDRFSAERPKGSFSTLEIQRTEQGDSAMYLCASSSQGEEDTEAFFGQGTRLTVV.

The DNA for the CDR3 is TGCGCCAGCAGCCAAGTTGAAGATCGGGCCTACGAGCAGTACTTC. It translates to CASSQVEDRAYEQYF. J is TRBJ2-7 and V is TRBV4-1, with D hard to call. The germline CDR1 and CDR2 sequences are MGHRA and YSYEKL. V was pared by 1 base and J by 2 bases, with 12 bases between. This CDR3 has 15 amino acids.

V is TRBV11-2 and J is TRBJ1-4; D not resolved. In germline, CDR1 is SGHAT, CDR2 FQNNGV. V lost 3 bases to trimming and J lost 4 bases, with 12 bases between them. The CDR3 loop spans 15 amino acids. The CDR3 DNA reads TGTGCCAGCAGCTTCTCTTGGGAACTTAATGAAAAACTGTTTTTT. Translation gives CASSFSWELNEKLFF. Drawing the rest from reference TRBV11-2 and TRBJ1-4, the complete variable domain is EAGVAQSPRYKIIEKRQSVAFWCNPISGHATLYWYQQILGQGPKLLIQFQNNGVVDDSQLPKDRFSAERLKGVDSTLKIQPAKLEDSAVYLCASSFSWELNEKLFFGSGTQLSVL.

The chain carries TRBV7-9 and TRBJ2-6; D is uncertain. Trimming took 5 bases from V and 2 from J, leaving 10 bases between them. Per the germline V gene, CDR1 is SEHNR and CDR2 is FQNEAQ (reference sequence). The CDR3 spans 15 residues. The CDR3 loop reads CASSAEGTGANVLTF. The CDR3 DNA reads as TGTGCCAGCAGCGCTGAAGGGACTGGGGCCAACGTCCTGACTTTC. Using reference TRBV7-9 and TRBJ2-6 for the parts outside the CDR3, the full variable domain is DTGVSQNPRHKITKRGQNVTFRCDPISEHNRLYWYRQTLGQGPEFLTYFQNEAQLEKSRLLSDRFSAERPKGSFSTLEIQRTEQGDSAMYLCASSAEGTGANVLTFGAGSRLTVL.

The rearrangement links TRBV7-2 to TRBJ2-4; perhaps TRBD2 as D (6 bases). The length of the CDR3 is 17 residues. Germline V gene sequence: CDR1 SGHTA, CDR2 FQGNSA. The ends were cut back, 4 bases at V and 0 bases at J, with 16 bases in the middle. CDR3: CASSSPSWEVAKNIQYF. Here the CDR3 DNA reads TGTGCCAGCAGCTCCCCTTCGTGGGAGGTAGCCAAAAACATTCAGTACTTC.

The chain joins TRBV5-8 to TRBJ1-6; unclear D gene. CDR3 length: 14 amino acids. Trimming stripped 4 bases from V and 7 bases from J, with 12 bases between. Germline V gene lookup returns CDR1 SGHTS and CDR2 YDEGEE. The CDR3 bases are TGTGCCAGCAGCCTCCGGGCCGAGAATTCACCCCTCCACTTT. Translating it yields CASSLRAENSPLHF.